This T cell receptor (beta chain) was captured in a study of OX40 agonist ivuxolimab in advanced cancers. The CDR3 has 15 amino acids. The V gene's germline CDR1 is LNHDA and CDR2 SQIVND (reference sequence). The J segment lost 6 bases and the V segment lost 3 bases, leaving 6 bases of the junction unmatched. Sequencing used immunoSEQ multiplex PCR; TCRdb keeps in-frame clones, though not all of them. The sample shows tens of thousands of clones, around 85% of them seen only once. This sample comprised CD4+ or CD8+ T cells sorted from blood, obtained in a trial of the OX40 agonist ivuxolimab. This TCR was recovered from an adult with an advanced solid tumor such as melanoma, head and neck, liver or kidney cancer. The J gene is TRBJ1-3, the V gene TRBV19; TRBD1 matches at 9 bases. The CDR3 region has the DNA TGTGCCAGTAGTATTTTCCGGGACAGGGAAAACACCATATATTTT. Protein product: CASSIFRDRENTIYF.